This T cell receptor beta chain was identified during a study of identical twins listed by TCRdb under 2016. Study-wide context: TCR alpha and beta repertoires from monozygotic twins, unrelated adults of various ages and cord blood were deep-sequenced to test whether fetal clonotypes persist. To rule out contamination, the twin experiments were replicated at different times with different library preparation protocols.

All donors were healthy Caucasians. The twin cohort comprised three pairs of female monozygotic twins, all aged roughly 18 to 30 years. Positive isolation kits from Invitrogen were used to isolate CD4+ and CD8+ T cell populations. Its CDR3 holds 12 amino acids, cysteine through phenylalanine. This entry keeps only the CDR3 DNA: 36 bases, framed from base 1. According to the germline V gene, CDR1 reads SGHVS and CDR2 reads FNYEAQ. The germline ends are 6 bases apart after V is trimmed by 6 bases and J by 4 bases. This clonotype was seen a few times. Its antigen is still unknown. Within one base of it there is no much larger clone, and no base qualities were kept. Summary of the overall study and its limitations: Excess twin sharing in beta out-of-frame sequences was weaker because fewer shared sequences lowered the signal-to-noise ratio. Fewer insertions were carried by abundant cord blood beta clonotypes; a weaker similar trend was observed in young adult naive repertoires, while no such trend was observed in memory repertoires. Zero-insertion analyses could be partly confounded by invariant T cells such as MAIT and iNKT, although diverse VJ usage argued against such confounding for most clonotypes. Because the same donors could not be followed over many years, the conclusions relied on cross-sectional statistical analysis. Compared with coincidental sharing between unrelated individuals, out-of-frame TCR alpha sequences shared between twins had an excess of sequences with low generation probability. Out-of-frame TCR alpha sharing in monozygotic twins was systematically underestimated by recombination models, whereas sharing between unrelated individuals was in agreement with the recombination models.

The library came from 5' RACE. Sequencing instrument: Illumina HiSeq 2000. Template switching added a universal primer binding site, and the final cDNA carried a unique molecular identifier that allowed TCR cDNA molecules to be counted accurately. Specific primers in the conserved constant-segment region were used to synthesize first-strand cDNA for TCR alpha and beta chains. To control for contamination, each cDNA library was double barcoded with a SMART-Mk sample barcode plus Illumina barcodes. TruSeq adapter sequences, together with Illumina sample barcodes, were added in two successive PCR steps. The Illumina HiSeq platform was used with custom primers to sequence TCR alpha and beta cDNA libraries. The source study handled its data this way. MiGEC was used to process raw reads and extract unique molecular identifiers, and MiXCR was used to find CDR3 positions. For each individual, recombination models were inferred using an EM algorithm with the repgenHMM and IGoR tools. The analysis of shared clonotypes was done with the tcR package in R, with sharing normalized by the product of cloneset sizes. Out-of-frame nonproductive sequences were analyzed to study raw recombination free of thymic and clonal selection effects. The public reads were reprocessed in TCRdb via fastp at Q25 and MiXCR, keeping in-frame beta chains. Each CDR3 protein appears once, grouped with its most common genes and DNA. TCRdb, rather than the study authors, made the V and J calls. The sample records roughly 250,000 distinct CDR3 sequences, 6% to 8% of which are singletons. 5.4% of the sample belongs to the ten largest clones.

The data were also submitted as part of a second study, on yellow fever vaccine responses in identical twins. Taken from the second paper: According to the authors, in identical twins the way T cells responded to vaccination appeared partly convergent and partly personalized. In identical twins, the study followed T cell clones that responded to the vaccine with precision.

This TCR came from a woman aged 18 to 35 in good health. The sequencing sample was made of CD8+ T cells sorted from blood. The rearranged chain carries TRBV7-6 and TRBJ2-2; no D gene is confidently identified. For the CDR3, the sequence is CASSKVTGELFF. The DNA sequence is as follows: TGTGCCAGCAGTAAGGTCACCGGGGAGCTGTTTTTT.